The 20 T cell receptor beta chains listed next were all sequenced from one sample in a study of early T cells in non-severe SARS-CoV-2 infection. A single record per CDR3 protein comes from TCRdb applying MiXCR to the 5' RACE reads. The table lists approximately 60,000 distinct CDR3 sequences, 10% to 15% of them singletons. Specimen: whole blood. The receptor set was obtained from an adult who was a healthcare worker with PCR-confirmed SARS-CoV-2 infection or an uninfected control (not recorded which).

This clonotype has at least ten counts. This sequence joins TRBV12-3 or TRBV12-4 and TRBJ1-5, with a tentative D call TRBD1 (5 bases). Trimming shortened V by 0 bases and J by 12 bases, and 15 bases separated the two germline ends. CDR3 length: 14 residues. CDR3 in amino acids: CASSLAGGTAFQHF. Here the CDR3 DNA reads TGTGCCAGCAGTTTAGCTGGAGGGACGGCGTTCCAGCATTTT.

The V call is TRBV29-1, the J call TRBJ1-2; 7 positions agree with TRBD1. V trimming: 8 bases; J trimming: 3 bases; junction bases outside the gene matches: 15. The germline CDR1 and CDR2 sequences are SQVTM and ANQGSEA. This CDR3 has 15 amino acids. The CDR3 DNA reads TGCAGCCTTTACGGCTACGGACAGGAGGACTATGGCTACACCTTC. Protein sequence: CSLYGYGQEDYGYTF. The complete variable domain, with remaining parts taken from reference TRBV29-1 and TRBJ1-2, reads SAVISQKPSRDICQRGTSLTIQCQVDSQVTMMFWYRQQPGQSLTLIATANQGSEATYESGFVIDKFPISRPNLTFSTLTVSNMSPEDSSIYLCSLYGYGQEDYGYTFGSGTRLTVV.

Details on this clonotype: One junction end does not reproduce the germline sequence, and a read error may be involved. The V and J genes are TRBV7-7 and TRBJ2-5; D gene ambiguous. CDR3 size: 12 residues. Germline V lookup: CDR1 SSHAT, CDR2 FNYEAQ (reference sequence). The CDR3 DNA sequence: TGTGCTAGCAGCCCTGACCAAGAGACCCAGTACTTC. Translated, it gives CASSPDQETQYF.

The rearrangement links TRBV12-3 or TRBV12-4 to TRBJ2-2; D is possibly TRBD1 (6 bases). The CDR3 has 15 residues. V was pared by 2 bases and J by 6 bases, with 13 bases between. The CDR3 loop is CASSLPPAGAGELFF. CDR3 nucleotide sequence: TGTGCCAGCAGTTTACCCCCGGCAGGGGCCGGGGAGCTGTTTTTT.

J is TRBJ2-5 and V is TRBV5-1, with D tentatively TRBD1 (6 bases). Between the trimmed V and J ends, which lost 4 bases and 5 bases, there was a span of 15 bases. CDR1 SGHRS and CDR2 YFSETQ come from the germline V gene. The CDR3 sequence is 14 residues long. Here the CDR3 DNA reads TGCGCCAGCAGCAATGATGGGGGCCGGGAGACCCAGTACTTC. Residues: CASSNDGGRETQYF. The full variable domain, completed using reference TRBV5-1 and TRBJ2-5, is KAGVTQTPRYLIKTRGQQVTLSCSPISGHRSVSWYQQTPGQGLQFLFEYFSETQRNKGNFPGRFSGRQFSNSRSEMNVSTLELGDSALYLCASSNDGGRETQYFGPGTRLLVL.

This clonotype has a count of ten or more. V usage is TRBV28 and J usage is TRBJ1-1; 7 nucleotides align to TRBD1. Trimming at V came to 6 bases and at J to 1 base, leaving 2 bases not matched to a gene. CDR1 and CDR2 (germline): MDHEN, SYDVKM. CDR3 size: 13 residues. CDR3 sequence reads: CASRYRGNTEAFF. The CDR3 DNA is TGTGCCAGCAGGTACAGGGGGAACACTGAAGCTTTCTTT.

This clonotype was recorded many times. The chain links TRBV5-1 to TRBJ2-3; D gene uncertain. Germline V CDR1 and CDR2: SGHRS, YFSETQ. The ends were cut back, 4 bases at V and 1 base at J, with 10 bases in the middle. This CDR3 is built from 14 residues. Written as DNA, the CDR3 is TGCGCCAGCAGCGCGGCTACGCGCACAGATACGCAGTATTTT. Protein product: CASSAATRTDTQYF.

This clonotype was recorded many times. The V and J genes are TRBV12-3 or TRBV12-4 and TRBJ2-7; either TRBD1 or TRBD2 may fit D (5 bases each). The CDR3 totals 15 residues. V shed 4 bases and J shed 7 bases, with 20 bases lying between them. The CDR3, as DNA: TGTGCCAGCAGTTCCACCGGGACCCTCCCGGGAGAGCAGTACTTC. Translating gives CASSSTGTLPGEQYF.

Many counts were recorded for this clonotype. This CDR3 reads CASSVVSGGIQETQYF. DNA of the CDR3: TGTGCCAGCAGCGTAGTGAGCGGGGGAATCCAAGAGACCCAGTACTTC. This chain connects TRBV9 to TRBJ2-5; 8 nucleotides match TRBD2. CDR1 and CDR2 from the germline V gene are SGDLS and YYNGEE. CDR3 length: 16 residues. Unmatched junction bases numbered 5, after V lost 0 bases and J lost 1 base.

The rearrangement uses TRBV11-3 and TRBJ1-1, with D possibly TRBD1 on 5 matching bases. This CDR3 spans 13 amino acids. From germline, CDR1 is SGHNT and CDR2 YENEEA. V was trimmed by 3 bases and J by 8 bases, leaving 13 bases between them. CDR3 coding DNA: TGTGCCAGCAGCTTCCGAGGGACGGCCGAAGCTTTCTTT. Its translation is CASSFRGTAEAFF.

This clonotype was seen at least ten times. The chain employs TRBV12-3 or TRBV12-4 and TRBJ2-1; perhaps TRBD2 as D (5 bases). CDR3 size: 13 residues. With 2 bases removed from V and 8 bases from J, the gap between germline ends came to 10 bases. CDR3 region: CASSLTSGYEQFF. Here the CDR3 DNA reads TGTGCCAGCAGTTTAACGAGCGGCTATGAGCAGTTCTTC.

This clonotype was counted many times. The chain uses TRBV13 and TRBJ1-5, with D uncertain. This CDR3 has 14 amino acids. Trimming took off 0 bases at V and 4 bases at J, with 7 bases between the two ends. Germline V lookup: CDR1 PRHDT, CDR2 FYEKMQ (reference sequence). CDR3 nucleotide sequence: TGTGCCAGCAGCTTAGGAGGTATAAATCAGCCCCAGCATTTT. Protein: CASSLGGINQPQHF.

The gene calls are TRBV20-1 and TRBJ2-5; 9 bases line up with TRBD1. Germline CDR1 DFQATT, CDR2 SNEGSKA (reference sequence). There are 14 residues in the CDR3. The junction had 3 bases not matched to a gene; V was cut back by 0 bases and J by 4 bases. For the CDR3, the DNA is TGCAGTGCTAGAGAGGGGGGACAGGGAGAGACCCAGTACTTC. Protein product: CSAREGGQGETQYF.

Ten or more counts support this clonotype. The rearrangement links TRBV29-1 to TRBJ2-5; a possible D gene is TRBD2 (5 bases). The CDR3 sequence is 14 residues long. V was shortened by 4 bases and J by 1 base, with 13 bases between the two germline ends. The V gene's germline CDR1 is SQVTM and CDR2 ANQGSEA. The CDR3 DNA sequence: TGCAGCGTTGTCCCGGGATCCGGCCAAGAGACCCAGTACTTC. As protein: CSVVPGSGQETQYF.

A note on this clonotype: Given a much more abundant clone one base away, this may be a read error. V is TRBV11-2 and J is TRBJ2-7; 7 bases are shared with TRBD2. CDR1 and CDR2 from the germline V gene are SGHAT and FQNNGV. The CDR3 consists of 14 residues. Here the CDR3 reads CAGSRGRGAYEQYF. As DNA, the CDR3 is TGTGCCGGCAGCCGGGGACGGGGGGCCTACGAGCAGTACTTC.

This clonotype was observed many times. A junction end diverges from the germline sequence, so it may reflect a read error. The chain combines TRBV14 with TRBJ1-3; D is unclear. CDR3 length equals 15 residues. Germline-derived CDR1 and CDR2 are SGHDN and FVKESK. The CDR3 is CASSQDAGSENTIYF. The CDR3, as DNA: TGTGCCAGCAGCCAAGACGCGGGCTCTGAAAACACCATATATTTT.

The rearrangement uses TRBV7-2 and TRBJ1-1; D unclear. This CDR3 has 14 amino acids. V lost 5 bases to trimming and J lost 6 bases, with 16 bases between them. CDR1 is SGHTA and CDR2 is FQGNSA in the germline V gene. This CDR3 is CASSPALGKAEAFF. The DNA of the CDR3 is TGTGCCAGCAGCCCTGCACTGGGGAAGGCTGAAGCTTTCTTT.

This clonotype was counted between two and nine times. The chain has TRBV6-5 and TRBJ2-1; tentatively, D is TRBD2 (6 bases). In germline, CDR1 is MNHEY, CDR2 SVGAGI. The ends were cut back, 2 bases at V and 4 bases at J, with 15 bases in the middle. The CDR3 spans 16 residues. The CDR3, as DNA: TGTGCCAGCAGTTACGGGGGAACTAGCCGATACAATGAGCAGTTCTTC. It translates to CASSYGGTSRYNEQFF.

This clonotype was recorded a few times. The chain combines TRBV29-1 with TRBJ2-5; D is undetermined. The CDR3 consists of 11 residues. The germline CDR1 and CDR2 sequences are SQVTM and ANQGSEA. V lost 2 bases to trimming and J lost 4 bases, with 5 bases between them. In nucleotides, the CDR3 is TGCAGCGTTGAACCGGGAGAGACCCAGTACTTC. It encodes CSVEPGETQYF.

This clonotype came up many times. This chain joins TRBV29-1 and TRBJ2-7; 10 nucleotides align to TRBD2. J gave up 7 bases and V 4 bases, and 4 bases lay outside the gene matches. The CDR3 has 12 residues. Per germline, CDR1 SQVTM and CDR2 ANQGSEA. The CDR3 loop is CSVGLAGEEQYF. The DNA for the CDR3 is TGCAGCGTTGGTCTAGCGGGAGAAGAGCAGTACTTC.